The 29 T cell receptor beta chains given below trace back to one sample, sequenced in a study of T cell repertoires in cytomegalovirus infection. TCRdb re-derived calls from the reads in MiXCR, one entry per CDR3 protein. Here the sample spans some 920,000 distinct CDR3 sequences, more than 25% being singletons. Antigen specificity for these receptors is unknown. The sequences come from cultured CD8+ T cells from PBMCs, collected from culture after CMV antigen stimulation. These receptors all stem from a human donor in good health (CMV status not recorded). Some clones in this sample may be carry-over from other donors' samples.

This chain joins TRBV19 and TRBJ1-5; TRBD1 might be the D (5 bases). Germline V gives CDR1 LNHDA, CDR2 SQIVND (reference sequence). The CDR3 extends over 15 amino acids. With 6 bases removed from V and 9 bases from J, the gap between germline ends came to 21 bases. DNA of the CDR3: TGTGCCAGTAGGTTCCGGGACCAACGATATGCGCCCCAGCATTTT. Its translation: CASRFRDQRYAPQHF.

This clonotype appeared a few times. The rearrangement uses TRBV6-1 and TRBJ2-7, with 9 bases aligning to TRBD1. Germline CDR1 and CDR2: MNHNS and SASEGT. This CDR3 is built from 15 residues. V gave up 6 bases and J gave up 0 bases; unmatched junction bases: 6. In nucleotides, the CDR3 is TGTGCCAGCAGAACCGGGACAGGGTCCTCCTACGAGCAGTACTTC. Translating gives CASRTGTGSSYEQYF.

This clonotype showed up just once. V is TRBV9 and J is TRBJ2-1; either TRBD1 or TRBD2 may supply D (6 bases each). The germline gives CDR1 SGDLS, CDR2 YYNGEE. This CDR3 comprises 14 residues. Trimming left V 3 bases short and J 8 bases short, with 15 bases between. In DNA form, the CDR3 reads TGTGCCAGCAGCGAGGAGGGGGGAGACGATGAGCAGTTCTTC. Encoded protein: CASSEEGGDDEQFF. The variable domain in full, completed from reference TRBV9 and TRBJ2-1, reads DSGVTQTPKHLITATGQRVTLRCSPRSGDLSVYWYQQSLDQGLQFLIQYYNGEERAKGNILERFSAQQFPDLHSELNLSSLELGDSALYFCASSEEGGDDEQFFGPGTRLTVL.

This clonotype was seen a handful of times. This chain links TRBV7-9 with TRBJ2-2, with no clear D. Germline loops: CDR1 SEHNR, CDR2 FQNEAQ (reference sequence). V was pared by 5 bases and J by 3 bases, with 22 bases between. The CDR3 has 18 amino acids. The DNA of the CDR3 is TGTGCCAGCAGCCCTGGTTTGTTGCAGTGGATGGACACCGGGGAGCTGTTTTTT. It encodes CASSPGLLQWMDTGELFF.

V and J are TRBV6-5 and TRBJ1-2; 7 nucleotides align to TRBD1. Germline lookup yields CDR1 MNHEY and CDR2 SVGAGI. V shed 6 bases and J 8 bases; nucleotides not matched to a gene: 15. This CDR3 is built from 15 residues. In nucleotides, the CDR3 is TGTGCCAGCAGGCCCGAGGGACAGTTCTTCTTCGGCTACACCTTC. This codes for CASRPEGQFFFGYTF.

This clonotype showed up just a few times. The junction does not match germline at one end; this may be a read error. This rearrangement joins TRBV7-9 to TRBJ2-1; D is uncertain. The CDR3 extends over 12 amino acids. Germline V lookup: CDR1 SEHNR, CDR2 FQNEAQ (reference sequence). In nucleotides, the CDR3 is TGTGCCAGCAGCTTAGAAGGTTGGCCCTTAACATTC. Protein sequence: CASSLEGWPLTF.

This clonotype was seen only a few times. This chain links TRBV7-6 with TRBJ2-5; the match to TRBD2 covers 10 bases. V lost 1 base and J lost 5; bases outside the gene matches: 7. Germline V gene data show CDR1 as SGHVS and CDR2 as FNYEAQ. The CDR3 is made up of 16 amino acids. The CDR3 DNA follows: TGTGCCAGCAGCTTAGAAGAGCGGGGGGGTTGGGAGACCCAGTACTTC. Protein product: CASSLEERGGWETQYF.

This clonotype was recorded many times. V usage is TRBV2 and J usage is TRBJ1-6, with 8 bases identical to TRBD1. With V trimmed by 10 bases and J by 8 bases, 4 bases remained unmatched. CDR1 SNHLY and CDR2 FYNNEI come from the germline V gene. This CDR3 comprises 12 residues. The CDR3 sequence is CATRTGHSPLHF. The CDR3 region has the DNA TGTGCCACCCGGACAGGGCATTCACCCCTCCACTTT.

The chain uses TRBV20-1 and TRBJ1-4, with D possibly being TRBD1 (6 bases). CDR1 and CDR2 (germline): DFQATT, SNEGSKA (reference sequence). The V end was cut by 1 base, the J end by 5 bases, with 20 bases between. The CDR3 runs to 17 residues. Here the CDR3 DNA reads TGCAGTGCTAGAGTAAACCGACCGGGACACGGGAATGAAAAACTGTTTTTT. Translated: CSARVNRPGHGNEKLFF.

J is TRBJ1-2 and V is TRBV5-6; D ambiguous. Per germline, CDR1 SGHDT and CDR2 YYEEEE. This CDR3 has 13 amino acids. V gave up 7 bases and J gave up 3 bases, with 13 bases separating them. The CDR3 is CASATGRDYGYTF. The CDR3 DNA sequence: TGTGCCAGCGCCACGGGGAGAGACTATGGCTACACCTTC. Complete variable domain (other parts from reference TRBV5-6 and TRBJ1-2): DAGVTQSPTHLIKTRGQQVTLRCSPKSGHDTVSWYQQALGQGPQFIFQYYEEEERQRGNFPDRFSGHQFPNYSSELNVNALLLGDSALYLCASATGRDYGYTFGSGTRLTVV.

J is TRBJ1-4 and V is TRBV7-9; TRBD1 is a possible D gene (5 bases). From germline, CDR1 is SEHNR and CDR2 FQNEAQ (reference sequence). CDR3 size: 14 residues. V was pared by 2 bases and J by 8 bases, with 12 bases between. This CDR3 is CASSLQGGGEKLFF. The DNA of the CDR3 is TGTGCCAGCAGCTTACAGGGAGGCGGAGAAAAACTGTTTTTT.

A few counts support this clonotype. This chain joins TRBV4-2 and TRBJ1-5; D call uncertain. V lost 0 bases, J lost 1 base, and 7 bases lay in between. From germline, CDR1 is LGHNA and CDR2 YNFKEQ. The CDR3 totals 15 residues. The CDR3 is CASSQERASNQPQHF. CDR3 DNA: TGTGCCAGCAGCCAAGAAAGGGCGAGCAATCAGCCCCAGCATTTT.

This clonotype occurred a few times. J is TRBJ1-2 and V is TRBV5-4; no clear D. The CDR3 length is 15 residues. CDR1 and CDR2 from the germline V gene are SGHNT and YYREEE (reference sequence). Trimming took 6 bases from V and 0 from J, leaving 15 bases between them. The CDR3 loop is CASTLQADPNYGYTF. CDR3 nucleotides: TGTGCCAGCACCCTCCAGGCCGATCCTAACTATGGCTACACCTTC.

CDR3 in amino acids: CASSLSPTVGTEAFF. Written as DNA, the CDR3 is TGTGCCAGCAGTTTGAGTCCGACAGTGGGAACTGAAGCTTTCTTT. The rearrangement links TRBV27 to TRBJ1-1; D possibly corresponds to TRBD1 (5 bases). CDR1 is MNHEY and CDR2 is SMNVEV in the germline V gene (reference sequence). V lost 3 bases and J 5 bases, leaving 16 bases between the germline ends. CDR3 length: 15 residues.

This clonotype was observed a handful of times. The chain carries TRBV28 and TRBJ1-3; D is uncertain. The germline V gene has CDR1 MDHEN and CDR2 SYDVKM. Trimming took off 3 bases at V and 0 bases at J, with 6 bases between the two ends. The CDR3 is 14 residues long. For the CDR3, the DNA is TGTGCCAGCAGTTTCAGGCACTCTGGAAACACCATATATTTT. Translated: CASSFRHSGNTIYF.

This clonotype has more than one count but fewer than ten. The rearrangement uses TRBV12-3 or TRBV12-4 and TRBJ1-4; D is uncertain. This CDR3 has 15 amino acids. The V and J ends lost 6 bases and 5 bases respectively, with 16 bases between them. The CDR3 nucleotides read TGTGCCAGCAGCCCCCAACAGTACCTGAATGAAAAACTGTTTTTT. Protein product: CASSPQQYLNEKLFF.

This clonotype was observed once. V and J are TRBV3-1 and TRBJ1-3; tentatively, D is TRBD1 (5 bases). The CDR3 is 15 residues long. CDR1 LGHDT and CDR2 YNNKEL come from the germline V gene (reference sequence). The V and J ends lost 7 bases and 8 bases respectively, with 21 bases between them. This CDR3 is CASTPSFRGRDTIYF. The CDR3, as DNA: TGTGCCAGCACCCCAAGTTTCCGGGGGAGAGACACCATATATTTT. The full variable domain, completed using reference TRBV3-1 and TRBJ1-3, is DTAVSQTPKYLVTQMGNDKSIKCEQNLGHDTMYWYKQDSKKFLKIMFSYNNKELIINETVPNRFSPKSPDKAHLNLHINSLELGDSAVYFCASTPSFRGRDTIYFGEGSWLTVV.

The chain uses TRBV27 and TRBJ2-1; 8 bases align to TRBD1. Germline CDR1 reads MNHEY; CDR2 reads SMNVEV (reference sequence). Unmatched junction bases numbered 10, after V lost 5 bases and J lost 7 bases. There are 15 residues in the CDR3. The CDR3 protein is CASSLPGGLVNEQFF. The CDR3 DNA is TGTGCCAGCAGTCTCCCAGGGGGCCTCGTTAATGAGCAGTTCTTC.

The chain employs TRBV2 and TRBJ2-5; TRBD1 might be the D (5 bases). CDR3 length equals 14 residues. Germline CDR1 SNHLY, CDR2 FYNNEI. Trimming pared 6 bases from V and 1 base from J, leaving 12 bases between. The DNA for the CDR3 is TGTGCCAGCAGAAGATGGGGCCGCCAAGAGACCCAGTACTTC. It yields the protein CASRRWGRQETQYF. Supplemented by reference TRBV2 and TRBJ2-5, the full variable domain reads EPEVTQTPSHQVTQMGQEVILRCVPISNHLYFYWYRQILGQKVEFLVSFYNNEISEKSEIFDDQFSVERPDGSNFTLKIRSTKLEDSAMYFCASRRWGRQETQYFGPGTRLLVL.

There are a few counts of this clonotype. V gene TRBV27 combines with J gene TRBJ2-3; D gene uncertain. V lost 1 base, J lost 4 bases, and 6 bases lay in between. The germline V gene encodes CDR1 MNHEY and CDR2 SMNVEV (reference sequence). The CDR3 consists of 13 residues. The CDR3 sequence is CASSLWAADTQYF. DNA of the CDR3: TGTGCCAGCAGTTTATGGGCCGCAGATACGCAGTATTTT.

The V call is TRBV20-1, the J call TRBJ2-1, with D perhaps TRBD1 or TRBD2 (6 bases each). The CDR3 runs to 15 residues. Germline lookup yields CDR1 DFQATT and CDR2 SNEGSKA (reference sequence). V shed 0 bases and J shed 7 bases, with 16 bases lying between them. The CDR3 nucleotides are TGCAGTGCTAGAGATCGGAGGGTAGGACAGAATGAGCAGTTCTTC. Translating it yields CSARDRRVGQNEQFF.

This sequence joins TRBV6-2 or TRBV6-3 and TRBJ2-2; no reliable D call. This CDR3 has 15 residues. V lost 5 bases and J 2 bases, leaving 12 bases between the germline ends. From germline, CDR1 is MNHEY and CDR2 SVGEGT. DNA for the CDR3: TGTGCCAGCAGTGAGAGGCCCCGTAACACCGGGGAGCTGTTTTTT. The encoded protein is CASSERPRNTGELFF.

In the case of this clonotype: A much larger clonotype is one base distant, so this may be a read error. The CDR3 loop is CASSLDRPTDTQYF. The CDR3 DNA follows: TGTGCCAGCAGCTTGGACAGACCCACAGATACGCAGTATTTT. This chain uses TRBV5-6 with TRBJ2-3, with unresolved D. The CDR3 spans 14 residues. The germline V gene has CDR1 SGHDT and CDR2 YYEEEE. Trimming pared 0 bases from V and 2 bases from J, leaving 7 bases between.

The CDR3 region has the DNA TGTGCCAGCGGCGAGCGACCAGATACGCAGTATTTT. This encodes CASGERPDTQYF. This chain uses TRBV6-6 with TRBJ2-3; D is uncertain. The germline CDR1 and CDR2 sequences are MNHNY and SVGAGI (reference sequence). The CDR3 is made up of 12 amino acids. V was clipped by 8 bases and J by 4 bases, with 10 bases between them.

The chain recombines TRBV10-2 with TRBJ2-3; the D gene is possibly TRBD2 (6 bases). Trimming removed 5 bases from V and 2 bases from J, with 11 bases in between. In germline, CDR1 is WSHSY, CDR2 SAAADI. CDR3 length equals 14 residues. This CDR3 is CASSPTSLTDTQYF. The CDR3 DNA reads as TGCGCCAGCAGTCCGACTAGTCTCACAGATACGCAGTATTTT.

This chain joins TRBV12-5 and TRBJ1-1, with TRBD1 matching over 7 bases. The CDR3 has 16 residues. Germline V gives CDR1 LGHNT, CDR2 FRNRAP. The J segment lost 0 bases and the V segment lost 1 base, leaving 5 bases of the junction unmatched. The CDR3 protein is CASGLETGQLNTEAFF. The CDR3 region has the DNA TGTGCTAGTGGTTTGGAAACGGGACAGTTGAACACTGAAGCTTTCTTT. The whole variable domain, filled in from reference TRBV12-5 and TRBJ1-1, reads DARVTQTPRHKVTEMGQEVTMRCQPILGHNTVFWYRQTMMQGLELLAYFRNRAPLDDSGMPKDRFSAEMPDATLATLKIQPSEPRDSAVYFCASGLETGQLNTEAFFGQGTRLTVV.

This clonotype came up a few times. This chain connects TRBV6-2 or TRBV6-3 to TRBJ1-2, with 7 bases that match TRBD1. The CDR3 is made up of 13 amino acids. Germline-derived CDR1 and CDR2 are MNHEY and SVGEGT. J lost 3 bases, V lost 9 bases, and 7 bases had no gene match. The CDR3 loop reads CASREQGYYGYTF. DNA for the CDR3: TGTGCCAGTCGGGAACAGGGGTACTATGGCTACACCTTC.

This clonotype occurred many times. This chain connects TRBV4-1 to TRBJ2-1; either TRBD1 or TRBD2 may supply D (5 bases each). Germline V gives CDR1 MGHRA, CDR2 YSYEKL. V gave up 2 bases and J gave up 0 bases, with 14 bases separating them. The CDR3 loop spans 17 amino acids. The CDR3 sequence: CASSQRHRDGSYNEQFF. The CDR3 region has the DNA TGCGCCAGCAGCCAACGCCACCGGGACGGCTCCTACAATGAGCAGTTCTTC.

The chain uses TRBV5-5 and TRBJ2-7, with 10 nucleotides matching TRBD2. This CDR3 has 15 residues. The J segment lost 1 base and the V segment lost 6 bases, leaving 7 bases of the junction unmatched. Germline-derived CDR1 and CDR2 are SGHKS and YYEKEE (reference sequence). The CDR3 protein is CASKKGLAESYEQYF. The CDR3 DNA sequence: TGTGCCAGCAAGAAAGGACTAGCGGAGTCCTACGAGCAGTACTTC.